The 23 T cell receptor beta chains listed next were all sequenced from one sample in a study of blood T cell repertoires in COVID-19. Assay: immunoSEQ multiplex PCR; the TCRdb copy retains only in-frame clones and omits some. The sample carries 100,000 or so clones, approximately 91% recorded once. The sample was peripheral blood. Every receptor here comes from a man in his sixties with acute or convalescent COVID-19.

This chain links TRBV2 with TRBJ1-2, with D unresolved. Germline CDR1 and CDR2: SNHLY and FYNNEI. V was clipped by 6 bases and J by 7 bases, with 15 bases between them. This CDR3 contains 13 residues. The CDR3 here is CASRWGEGSGYTF. CDR3 DNA: TGTGCCAGCAGGTGGGGAGAAGGGAGTGGCTACACCTTC.

The genes are TRBV2 and TRBJ1-5, with a weak D call TRBD1 (5 bases). This CDR3 comprises 14 residues. V lost 4 bases and J 3 bases, leaving 10 bases between the germline ends. Germline V CDR1 and CDR2: SNHLY, FYNNEI. The CDR3 loop reads CASSGVTVNQPQHF. Written as DNA, the CDR3 is TGTGCCAGCAGTGGGGTGACAGTCAATCAGCCCCAGCATTTT.

The gene calls are TRBV19 and TRBJ1-2; 8 bases map to TRBD1. V shed 4 bases and J 2 bases; nucleotides not matched to a gene: 3. Germline CDR1 and CDR2: LNHDA and SQIVND (reference sequence). The CDR3 is made up of 14 amino acids. CDR3 bases: TGTGCCAGTAGTACCCGACAGGGGAACTATGGCTACACCTTC. This encodes CASSTRQGNYGYTF.

The chain uses TRBV5-6 and TRBJ1-1; 7 nucleotides agree with TRBD1. V lost 0 bases to trimming and J lost 5 bases; unmatched junction nucleotides: 4. The CDR3 covers 14 residues. The germline CDR1 and CDR2 sequences are SGHDT and YYEEEE. As DNA, the CDR3 is TGTGCCAGCAGCTTGGGCGGCAGGGGGACTGAAGCTTTCTTT. Translated, it gives CASSLGGRGTEAFF.

J is TRBJ2-7 and V is TRBV7-8; 10 bases match TRBD2. The J segment lost 2 bases and the V segment lost 5 bases, leaving 3 bases of the junction unmatched. Germline V gene data show CDR1 as SGHVS and CDR2 as FQNEAQ. The CDR3 sequence is 14 residues long. As DNA, the CDR3 is TGTGCCAGCAGCCGGACTAGCGGTCCCTACGAGCAGTACGTC. Translation: CASSRTSGPYEQYV.

This chain connects TRBV7-8 to TRBJ2-7, with 12 bases matching TRBD2. V shed 0 bases, J shed 2 bases, and the junction held 8 bases outside the gene matches. The germline CDR1 and CDR2 sequences are SGHVS and FQNEAQ. The CDR3 spans 18 residues. Here the CDR3 reads CASSLARSGLAGTYEQYF. Written as DNA, the CDR3 is TGTGCCAGCAGCTTAGCGCGTTCCGGACTAGCGGGAACCTACGAGCAGTACTTC.

The sample holds one count of this clone. The V and J genes are TRBV7-2 and TRBJ1-1; D may be TRBD1 (6 bases). The CDR3 totals 15 residues. Trimming removed 1 base from V and 6 bases from J, with 15 bases in between. Germline V gene data show CDR1 as SGHTA and CDR2 as FQGNSA. The CDR3 bases are TGTGCCAGCAGCTTAGTATCTGGGGGCGCCGCTGAAGCTTTCTTT. Translation gives CASSLVSGGAAEAFF.

V usage is TRBV5-8 and J usage is TRBJ1-2; a possible D gene is TRBD1 (5 bases). The germline V gene encodes CDR1 SGHTS and CDR2 YDEGEE. The V gene lost 0 bases and the J gene lost 7 bases, with 19 bases spanning the gap. The CDR3 runs to 16 residues. CDR3 nucleotides: TGTGCCAGCAGCTTGGGGTCGGAGCTGGGGGGAGCTGGCTACACCTTC. As protein: CASSLGSELGGAGYTF.

The chain links TRBV5-5 to TRBJ2-3; 8 nucleotides align to TRBD1. Germline V gene sequence: CDR1 SGHKS, CDR2 YYEKEE (reference sequence). The CDR3 covers 14 residues. The ends lost 3 bases at V and 3 bases at J; junction bases unmatched: 3. The CDR3 bases are TGTGCCAGCAGCTCGGGACAGGCGACAGATACGCAGTATTTT. Its translation: CASSSGQATDTQYF.

This clone was observed once. The V and J genes are TRBV5-1 and TRBJ1-1, with a weak D call TRBD1 (5 bases). Germline V CDR1 and CDR2: SGHRS, YFSETQ. The CDR3 extends over 15 amino acids. Trimming shortened V by 2 bases and J by 1 base, and 12 bases separated the two germline ends. CDR3 region: CASSFGGIENTEAFF. The CDR3 nucleotides are TGCGCCAGCAGCTTCGGGGGGATAGAGAACACTGAAGCTTTCTTT.

In this sample, this clone turned up once. The chain couples TRBV29-1 to TRBJ1-1, with D maybe TRBD1 (6 bases). The V gene lost 6 bases and the J gene lost 9 bases, with 20 bases spanning the gap. CDR3 size: 13 residues. The germline CDR1 and CDR2 sequences are SQVTM and ANQGSEA. CDR3 nucleotides: TGCAGCGTAGACACAGGGATAACACTGAAAGCTTTCTTT. Protein sequence: CSVDTGITLKAFF. The complete variable domain, with remaining parts taken from reference TRBV29-1 and TRBJ1-1, reads SAVISQKPSRDICQRGTSLTIQCQVDSQVTMMFWYRQQPGQSLTLIATANQGSEATYESGFVIDKFPISRPNLTFSTLTVSNMSPEDSSIYLCSVDTGITLKAFFGQGTRLTVV.

The chain links TRBV28 to TRBJ2-3, with D possibly TRBD1 on 5 matching bases. The germline V gene has CDR1 MDHEN and CDR2 SYDVKM. The CDR3 has 15 residues. V was cut by 6 bases and J by 5 bases, with 18 bases left in between. CDR3 coding DNA: TGTGCCAGCAGGAATAGACAGCATCCTGGAGATACGCAGTATTTT. Translating it yields CASRNRQHPGDTQYF.

The chain couples TRBV2 to TRBJ2-3, with no clear D. The CDR3 runs to 13 residues. V lost 7 bases and J lost 0, with 8 bases in between. Germline-derived CDR1 and CDR2 are SNHLY and FYNNEI. The CDR3: CASMRLSTDTQYF. CDR3 sequence (DNA): TGTGCCAGCATGCGGCTTAGCACAGATACGCAGTATTTT.

V and J are TRBV7-9 and TRBJ2-2; 9 bases are shared with TRBD2. Unmatched junction bases numbered 13, after V lost 5 bases and J lost 6 bases. The CDR3 contains 17 residues. Germline values: CDR1 SEHNR, CDR2 FQNEAQ (reference sequence). In DNA, the CDR3 is TGTGCCAGCAGCCCCCTCCTTCGCGGGAGGGCCCCCGGGGAGCTGTTTTTT. Amino acids: CASSPLLRGRAPGELFF.

The chain has TRBV10-3 and TRBJ2-7; 14 bases agree with TRBD2. From germline, CDR1 is ENHRY and CDR2 SYGVKD. This CDR3 has 15 residues. V dropped 3 bases and J dropped 5; count of bases not matched to a gene: 3. The CDR3 nucleotides read TGTGCCATCAGTGAAGGGACTAGCGGGAGTAACGAGCAGTACGTC. Translated, it gives CAISEGTSGSNEQYV.

The V and J genes are TRBV7-2 and TRBJ2-7, with D perhaps TRBD2 (5 bases). This CDR3 contains 13 residues. V lost 4 bases to trimming and J lost 0 bases, with 7 bases between them. Germline V gene data show CDR1 as SGHTA and CDR2 as FQGNSA. DNA of the CDR3: TGTGCCAGCAGCTCCGGGATCTCCTACGAGCAGTACTTC. It specifies CASSSGISYEQYF.

This rearrangement joins TRBV5-5 to TRBJ1-1, with no clear D. Between the trimmed V and J ends, which lost 0 bases and 0 bases, there was a span of 12 bases. CDR1 and CDR2 (germline): SGHKS, YYEKEE (reference sequence). The CDR3 runs 16 residues. This chain's CDR3 is CASSLVASVMNTEAFF. CDR3 sequence (DNA): TGTGCCAGCAGCTTGGTAGCATCAGTGATGAACACTGAAGCTTTCTTT.

The chain uses TRBV10-2 and TRBJ1-6, with D possibly matching TRBD1 (5 bases). CDR3 size: 15 residues. Per germline, CDR1 WSHSY and CDR2 SAAADI. The V gene lost 8 bases and the J gene lost 1 base, with 12 bases spanning the gap. The CDR3 DNA is TGCGCCAGCCTCCTTGGGGCGTCCTATAATTCACCCCTCCACTTT. Amino acid sequence: CASLLGASYNSPLHF.

The chain combines TRBV30 with TRBJ1-3; D gene unclear. V lost 5 bases to trimming and J lost 2 bases, with 4 bases between them. Germline CDR1 GTSNPN, CDR2 SVGIG (reference sequence). The CDR3 totals 11 residues. CDR3 sequence: CAWGPGNTIYF. The CDR3 DNA reads as TGTGCCTGGGGCCCTGGAAACACCATATATTTT.

This chain links TRBV11-2 with TRBJ2-1; D is perhaps TRBD2 (5 bases). Deletions cut 2 bases from V and 0 bases from J, with 8 bases between. The CDR3 is 15 amino acids. Germline values: CDR1 SGHAT, CDR2 FQNNGV. The chain's CDR3 is CASSLSGTSYNEQFF. The CDR3 DNA reads TGTGCCAGCAGCTTAAGCGGCACCTCCTACAATGAGCAGTTCTTC.

This clone has a single count. The V call is TRBV5-1, the J call TRBJ1-1; tentative D call: TRBD1 (6 bases). This CDR3 region has 15 residues. The ends were cut back, 3 bases at V and 1 base at J, with 13 bases in the middle. Germline CDR1 is SGHRS and CDR2 is YFSETQ. In DNA form, the CDR3 reads TGCGCCAGCAGCTCCTTAACAGGGAGGAACACTGAAGCTTTCTTT. It yields the protein CASSSLTGRNTEAFF.

CDR3 sequence reads: CASSLMGGRSNYGYTF. Here the CDR3 DNA reads TGTGCCAGCAGTCTAATGGGGGGGAGGTCTAACTATGGCTACACCTTC. The J gene is TRBJ1-2, the V gene TRBV3-1 (or the pseudogene TRBV3-2); TRBD1 might be the D (5 bases). The CDR3 runs 16 residues. The germline V and J ends were trimmed by 6 bases and 0 bases, with 17 bases remaining between them. The V gene's germline CDR1 is LGHDT and CDR2 YNNKEL (reference sequence).

The rearrangement joins TRBV24-1 to TRBJ2-2; maybe TRBD1 (6 bases). CDR1 is KGHDR and CDR2 is SFDVKD in the germline V gene. The CDR3 is 17 residues long. V lost 2 bases to trimming and J lost 4 bases, with 16 bases between them. The CDR3 protein is CATSDSSGRGGTGELFF. The CDR3 DNA reads as TGTGCCACCAGTGATTCGTCGGGGCGAGGGGGCACCGGGGAGCTGTTTTTT.